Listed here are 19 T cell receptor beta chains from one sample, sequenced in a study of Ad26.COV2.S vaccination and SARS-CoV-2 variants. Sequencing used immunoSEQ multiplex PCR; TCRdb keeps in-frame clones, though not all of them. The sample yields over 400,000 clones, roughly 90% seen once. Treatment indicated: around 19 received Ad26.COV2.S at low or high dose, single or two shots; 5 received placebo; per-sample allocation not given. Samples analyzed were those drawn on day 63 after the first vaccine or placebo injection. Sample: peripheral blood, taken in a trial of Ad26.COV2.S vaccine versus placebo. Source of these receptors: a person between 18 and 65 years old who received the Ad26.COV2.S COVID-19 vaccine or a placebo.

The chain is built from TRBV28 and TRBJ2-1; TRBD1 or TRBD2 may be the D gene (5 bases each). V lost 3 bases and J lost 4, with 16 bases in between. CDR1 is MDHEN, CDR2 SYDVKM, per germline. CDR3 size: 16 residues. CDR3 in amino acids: CASSFGTWGEYNEQFF. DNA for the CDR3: TGTGCCAGCAGTTTTGGGACCTGGGGCGAATACAATGAGCAGTTCTTC.

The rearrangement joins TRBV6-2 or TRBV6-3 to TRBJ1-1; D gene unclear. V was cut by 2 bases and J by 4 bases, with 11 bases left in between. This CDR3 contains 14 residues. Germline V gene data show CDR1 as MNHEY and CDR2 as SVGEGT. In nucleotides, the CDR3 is TGTGCCAGCAGTTACGGGTCGTTCCTCACTGAAGCTTTCTTT. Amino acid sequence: CASSYGSFLTEAFF.

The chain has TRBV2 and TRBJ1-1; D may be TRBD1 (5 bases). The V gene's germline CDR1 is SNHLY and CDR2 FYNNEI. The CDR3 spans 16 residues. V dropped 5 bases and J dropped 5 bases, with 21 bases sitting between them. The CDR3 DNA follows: TGTGCCAGCAGTCAGGGTGGTTTAGCGTTTAATACTGAAGCTTTCTTT. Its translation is CASSQGGLAFNTEAFF. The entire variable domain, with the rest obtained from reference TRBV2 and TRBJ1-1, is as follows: EPEVTQTPSHQVTQMGQEVILRCVPISNHLYFYWYRQILGQKVEFLVSFYNNEISEKSEIFDDQFSVERPDGSNFTLKIRSTKLEDSAMYFCASSQGGLAFNTEAFFGQGTRLTVV.

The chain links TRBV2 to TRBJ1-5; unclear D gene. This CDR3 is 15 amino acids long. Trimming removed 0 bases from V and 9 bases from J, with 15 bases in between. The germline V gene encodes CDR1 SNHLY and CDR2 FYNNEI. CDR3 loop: CASSEADGIEGPQHF. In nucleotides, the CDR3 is TGTGCCAGCAGTGAAGCGGACGGGATTGAGGGGCCCCAGCATTTT.

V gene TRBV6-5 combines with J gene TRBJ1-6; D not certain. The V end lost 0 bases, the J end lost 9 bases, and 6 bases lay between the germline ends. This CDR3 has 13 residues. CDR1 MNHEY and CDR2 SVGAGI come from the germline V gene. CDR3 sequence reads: CASSYSVSSPLHF. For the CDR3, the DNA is TGTGCCAGCAGTTACTCGGTATCTTCACCCCTCCACTTT.

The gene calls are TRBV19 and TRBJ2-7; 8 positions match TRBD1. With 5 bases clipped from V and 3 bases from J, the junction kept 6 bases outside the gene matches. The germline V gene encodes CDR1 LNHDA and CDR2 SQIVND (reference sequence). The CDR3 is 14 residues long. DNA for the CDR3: TGTGCCAGTAGTGCCACAGGGGGAGGCTACGAGCAGTACTTC. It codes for CASSATGGGYEQYF.

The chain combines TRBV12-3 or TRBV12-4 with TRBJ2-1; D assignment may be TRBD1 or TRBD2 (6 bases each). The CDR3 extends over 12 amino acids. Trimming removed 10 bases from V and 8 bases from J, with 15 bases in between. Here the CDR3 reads CATGRGGHEQFF. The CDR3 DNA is TGTGCCACCGGGAGAGGGGGGCATGAGCAGTTCTTC.

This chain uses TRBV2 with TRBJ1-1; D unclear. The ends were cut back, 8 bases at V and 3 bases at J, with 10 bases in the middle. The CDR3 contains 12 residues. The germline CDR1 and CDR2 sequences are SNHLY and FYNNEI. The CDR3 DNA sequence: TGTGCCAGCGGTGGTACGGACACTGAAGCTTTCTTT. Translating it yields CASGGTDTEAFF.

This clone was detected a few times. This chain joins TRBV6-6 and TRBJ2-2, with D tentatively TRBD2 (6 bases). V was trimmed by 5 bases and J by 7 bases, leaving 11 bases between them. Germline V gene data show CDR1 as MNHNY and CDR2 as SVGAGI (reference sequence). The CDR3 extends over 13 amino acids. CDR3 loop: CASSTRRGGELFF. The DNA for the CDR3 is TGTGCCAGCAGTACAAGGAGGGGCGGGGAGCTGTTTTTT.

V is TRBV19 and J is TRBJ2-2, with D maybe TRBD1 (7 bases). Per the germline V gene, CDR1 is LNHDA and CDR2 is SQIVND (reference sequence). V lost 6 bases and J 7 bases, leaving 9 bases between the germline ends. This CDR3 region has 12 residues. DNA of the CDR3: TGTGCCAGTAGGCAGGGGGGCGGGGAGCTGTTTTTT. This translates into CASRQGGGELFF.

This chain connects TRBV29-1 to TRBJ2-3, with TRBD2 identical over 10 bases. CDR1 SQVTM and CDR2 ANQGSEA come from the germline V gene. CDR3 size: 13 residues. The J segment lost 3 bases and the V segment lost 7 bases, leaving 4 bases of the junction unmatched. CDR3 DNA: TGCAGCGGGCTAGCGGGGGAAACAGATACGCAGTATTTT. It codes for CSGLAGETDTQYF.

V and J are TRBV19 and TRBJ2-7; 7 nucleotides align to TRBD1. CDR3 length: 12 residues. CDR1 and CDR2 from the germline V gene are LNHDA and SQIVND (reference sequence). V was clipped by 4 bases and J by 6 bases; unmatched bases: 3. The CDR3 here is CASSKPGGEQYF. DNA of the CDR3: TGTGCCAGTAGTAAACCAGGGGGCGAGCAGTACTTC.

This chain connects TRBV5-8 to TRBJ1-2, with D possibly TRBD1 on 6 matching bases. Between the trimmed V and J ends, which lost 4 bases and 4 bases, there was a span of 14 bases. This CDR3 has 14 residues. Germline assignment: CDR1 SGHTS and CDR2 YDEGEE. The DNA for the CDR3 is TGTGCCAGCAGCCGACTACAGGGACTCTATGGCTACACCTTC. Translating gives CASSRLQGLYGYTF.

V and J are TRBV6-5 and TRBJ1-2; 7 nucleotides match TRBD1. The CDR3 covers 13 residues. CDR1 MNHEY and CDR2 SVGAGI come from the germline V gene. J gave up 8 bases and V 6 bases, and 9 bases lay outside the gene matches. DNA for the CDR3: TGTGCCAGCAGACTAACGACAGGGACGGGCTACACCTTC. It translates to CASRLTTGTGYTF.

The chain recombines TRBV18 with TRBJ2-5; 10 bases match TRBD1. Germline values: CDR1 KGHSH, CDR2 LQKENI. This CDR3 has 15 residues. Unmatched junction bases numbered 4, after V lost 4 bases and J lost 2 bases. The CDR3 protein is CASSLGTGVQETQYF. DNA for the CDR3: TGTGCCAGCTCACTAGGGACAGGGGTACAAGAGACCCAGTACTTC.

CDR3 bases: TGTGCCAGCAAAAAGGGAGAGACCCAGTACTTC. Its protein product is CASKKGETQYF. The genes are TRBV11-2 and TRBJ2-5; D is unresolved. This CDR3 comprises 11 residues. Trimming took off 7 bases at V and 4 bases at J, with 7 bases between the two ends. Per germline, CDR1 SGHAT and CDR2 FQNNGV.

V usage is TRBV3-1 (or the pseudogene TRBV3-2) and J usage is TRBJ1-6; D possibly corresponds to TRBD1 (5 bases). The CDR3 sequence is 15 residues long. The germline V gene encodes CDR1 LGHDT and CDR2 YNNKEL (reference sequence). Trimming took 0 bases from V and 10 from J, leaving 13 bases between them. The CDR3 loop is CASSQDGGSISPLHF. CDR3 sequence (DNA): TGTGCCAGCAGCCAAGATGGGGGGAGCATCTCACCCCTCCACTTT.

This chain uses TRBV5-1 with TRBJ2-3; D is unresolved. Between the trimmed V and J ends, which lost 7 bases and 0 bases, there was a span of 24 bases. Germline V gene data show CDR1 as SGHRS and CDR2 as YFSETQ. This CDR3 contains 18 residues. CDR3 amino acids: CASSLGVGFHLSTDTQYF. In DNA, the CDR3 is TGCGCCAGCTCCCTCGGTGTAGGCTTTCATCTGAGCACAGATACGCAGTATTTT.

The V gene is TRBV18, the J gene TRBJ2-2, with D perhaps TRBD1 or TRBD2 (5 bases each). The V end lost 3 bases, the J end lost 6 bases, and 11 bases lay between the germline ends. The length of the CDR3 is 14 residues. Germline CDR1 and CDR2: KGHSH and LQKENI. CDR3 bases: TGTGCCAGCTCACCGTCCCAGGGACCCGGGGAGCTGTTTTTT. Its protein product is CASSPSQGPGELFF.